The rows below give T cell receptor beta chains drawn from one sample of a study of esophageal squamous cell carcinoma under preoperative chemotherapy. TCRdb independently ran MiXCR on the PCR reads; one entry per CDR3 protein. The table lists 15,000 to 20,000 distinct CDR3 sequences, roughly 46% of them singletons. This specimen was collected from a patient given preoperative chemotherapy. The source of these receptors is a human donor with esophageal squamous cell carcinoma. The donor label of this sample is uncertain. CDR3s include the opening cysteine and the closing phenylalanine or tryptophan. Fields, in order: V gene, CDR3 length, CDR3 protein.

V gene: TRBV7-2; CDR3 length: 14; CDR3 protein: CASSSGLKTDTQYF
V gene: TRBV11-2; CDR3 length: 16; CDR3 protein: CASSLIASFSTDTQYF
V gene: TRBV6-1; CDR3 length: 14; CDR3 protein: CAGSLALNTDTLYF
V gene: TRBV6-5; CDR3 length: 15; CDR3 protein: CASSWSRAANYGYTF
V gene: TRBV7-8; CDR3 length: 16; CDR3 protein: CASSLDSASGTYEQYF
V gene: TRBV7-6; CDR3 length: 16; CDR3 protein: CASSFLAGEGTDTLFF
V gene: TRBV6-5; CDR3 length: 17; CDR3 protein: CASSSGLGGCDKEIQYF
V gene: TRBV10-3; CDR3 length: 15; CDR3 protein: CVISVDGTGADGYTF
V gene: TRBV12-3/TRBV12-4; CDR3 length: 17; CDR3 protein: CASSAGPGSSDPDTQYF
V gene: TRBV15; CDR3 length: 14; CDR3 protein: CATTQRYSTDTQYF
V gene: TRBV7-2; CDR3 length: 13; CDR3 protein: CASSLPIDRTQYF
V gene: TRBV7-9; CDR3 length: 17; CDR3 protein: CASSTGTSGSRFYEQYF
V gene: TRBV7-2; CDR3 length: 17; CDR3 protein: CASSLGVRGGAQDTQYF
V gene: TRBV6-5; CDR3 length: 15; CDR3 protein: CASSYSYGDTYEQYF
V gene: TRBV19; CDR3 length: 13; CDR3 protein: CASSIWTEDGYTF
V gene: TRBV27; CDR3 length: 16; CDR3 protein: CASSFRWRGESDTQYF
V gene: TRBV6-5; CDR3 length: 16; CDR3 protein: CASSYGVAGKAGEQYF
V gene: TRBV6-4; CDR3 length: 14; CDR3 protein: CASSSTPGTGELFF
V gene: TRBV7-8; CDR3 length: 16; CDR3 protein: CASSLEGVRPYNEQFF
V gene: TRBV5-1; CDR3 length: 14; CDR3 protein: CASSRTGGQETQYF
V gene: TRBV7-2; CDR3 length: 14; CDR3 protein: CASSPRDYKGEQYF
V gene: TRBV7-2; CDR3 length: 14; CDR3 protein: CASRSGGTKGEQYF
V gene: TRBV11-3; CDR3 length: 18; CDR3 protein: CASSLMGQGYRSTDTQYF
V gene: TRBV11-3; CDR3 length: 14; CDR3 protein: CASSGAGDTGAQFF
V gene: TRBV7-2; CDR3 length: 16; CDR3 protein: CASSSRLGGGTDTQYF
V gene: TRBV7-6; CDR3 length: 12; CDR3 protein: CASAISNNEQFF
V gene: TRBV11-1; CDR3 length: 13; CDR3 protein: CASREGLAGTQYF
V gene: TRBV4-1; CDR3 length: 14; CDR3 protein: CASSQEGVFGEQFF